This T cell receptor (beta chain) was recovered during a study of blood T cell repertoires in COVID-19. The overall study: COVID-19 samples, acute and convalescent, were from the United States, Italy and Spain. Sample material is recorded as cDNA or gDNA derived from T cells, B-cell-depleted T cells, or PBMCs.

In the source study's methods: Amplification of reference gene primers provided the estimated nucleated cell counts. Only in-frame clones appear in the TCRdb table, and some are missing; sequencing was by immunoSEQ multiplex PCR. The V and J calls and the clone size are those of that table, but D and trimming were determined from the DNA. The sample shows roughly 250,000 clones, approximately 82% of them seen only once. The sequenced material came from peripheral blood. This TCR came from a woman over 75 with acute or convalescent COVID-19.

CDR3 coding DNA: TGTGCCAGCAGCTTGGGCCCGGGACAGGGCATCGAGCAGTACTTC. This codes for CASSLGPGQGIEQYF. The chain uses TRBV5-6 and TRBJ2-7; 9 positions agree with TRBD1. The CDR3 is 15 amino acids. Germline CDR1 SGHDT, CDR2 YYEEEE. V trimming: 0 bases; J trimming: 6 bases; junction bases outside the gene matches: 7.